Listed here is a single T cell receptor beta chain. What it binds is unknown. Researchers ran the PCR with 60 Vbeta and 13 Jbeta primers. TCRdb's table, derived via immunoSEQ multiplex PCR, lists solely in-frame clones and lacks some. The sample records 150,000 to 200,000 clones, approximately 80% being singletons. The V gene lost 3 bases and the J gene lost 12 bases, with 27 bases spanning the gap. CDR3 length: 17 amino acids. The data derive from a study of cytomegalovirus exposure and HLA in healthy donors. In the study overall: Samples from HLA-typed donors yielded about 85 million unique TCRs in an early data release. Study-wide results and caveats: Later analysis reportedly placed an Asian-associated ancestry cluster below the roughly 700-donor mean in N-insertions. By a later analysis, the bulk of CMV-associated TCR beta chains appeared HLA-restricted. A further, later analysis showed that HLA-associated TCR beta chains (compared with equally common others) were more clonally expanded.

The sequencing sample was made of PBMCs. The TCR was taken from a woman aged 25-40 years in good health and CMV-seronegative. The rearrangement uses TRBV23-1 and TRBJ2-1, with D perhaps matching TRBD2 (6 bases). TRBV23-1 is recorded as an ORF, its role being uncertain. CDR3 sequence (DNA): TGCGCCAGCAGTCAGCCTGGTACGGGGGAGTACCGTTTGTGGCAGTTCTTC. It codes for CASSQPGTGEYRLWQFF.